Listed below are T cell receptor beta chains from one sample, sequenced in a study of blood T cell repertoires in COVID-19. The repertoire was sequenced with immunoSEQ multiplex PCR; TCRdb's copy has only in-frame clones and lacks some. The sample has more than 250,000 clones; about 82% are singletons. The specimen was peripheral blood. The receptors derive from a woman in her fifties or sixties with acute or convalescent COVID-19. CDR3s include the opening cysteine and the closing phenylalanine or tryptophan. D genes are given only for firm matches. Size values are once, few and many counts, or a class for expanded clones, and some rows have none.

>TRBD1|once|TRBV11-1|TRBJ1-1
CASSRTSTGVDAEAFF
TGTGCCAGCAGCCGTACTTCGACAGGGGTTGATGCTGAAGCTTTCTTT
>TRBD1|NA|TRBV13|TRBJ2-1
CASSLGGDRENNEQFF
TGTGCCAGCAGCTTAGGTGGGGACAGAGAAAACAATGAGCAGTTCTTC
>NA|NA|TRBV24-1|TRBJ2-7
CATSDFTTSYEQYF
TGTGCCACCAGTGATTTTACCACTTCTTACGAGCAGTACTTC
>NA|NA|TRBV25-1|TRBJ1-1
CASSALPGANTEAFF
TGTGCCAGCAGTGCGCTTCCTGGGGCGAACACTGAAGCTTTCTTT
>TRBD2|NA|TRBV11-2|TRBJ2-7
CASSLRELAATYEQYF
TGTGCCAGCAGCTTAAGGGAGCTAGCGGCTACCTACGAGCAGTACTTC
>NA|NA|TRBV2|TRBJ2-1
CASREEGNEQFF
TGTGCCAGCAGGGAGGAGGGAAATGAGCAGTTCTTC
>NA|NA|TRBV15|TRBJ1-4
CATSRDSGVDEKLFF
TGTGCCACCAGCAGAGATTCAGGGGTCGACGAAAAACTGTTTTTT
>TRBD1|NA|TRBV6-2/TRBV6-3|TRBJ1-5
CASSYPGQYYTGQPQHF
TGTGCCAGCAGTTATCCGGGACAGTATTACACGGGTCAGCCCCAGCATTTT
>TRBD2|NA|TRBV6-2/TRBV6-3|TRBJ2-5
CASSLRASGLVQETQYF
TGTGCCAGCAGTCTCCGGGCTAGCGGACTAGTCCAAGAGACCCAGTACTTC
>NA|NA|TRBV7-6|TRBJ2-7
CASSLETGGYEQYF
TGTGCCAGCAGCTTGGAAACCGGGGGTTACGAGCAGTACTTC
>TRBD1|NA|TRBV5-1|TRBJ2-7
CASSAGTGFYEQYF
TGCGCCAGCAGCGCCGGGACAGGCTTCTACGAGCAGTACTTC
>NA|NA|TRBV5-1|TRBJ2-2
CASRGVPNTGELFF
TGCGCCAGCCGCGGTGTCCCGAACACCGGGGAGCTGTTTTTT
>TRBD1|NA|TRBV30|TRBJ1-1
CAWTGGRVAFF
TGTGCCTGGACAGGGGGTAGAGTAGCTTTCTTT
>NA|NA|TRBV19|TRBJ1-4
CASSIRARISATNEKLFF
TGTGCCAGTAGTATCAGGGCCCGAATAAGCGCAACTAATGAAAAACTGTTTTTT
>TRBD1|NA|TRBV28|TRBJ1-1
CALQGQPNTEAFF
TGTGCCCTACAGGGACAGCCGAACACTGAAGCTTTCTTT
>NA|NA|TRBV7-2|TRBJ1-2
CASSHQSYGYTF
TGTGCCAGCAGCCACCAGTCCTATGGCTACACCTTC
>TRBD2|NA|TRBV3-1/TRBV3-2|TRBJ2-3
CASSLTSGPSTDTQYF
TGTGCCAGCAGCCTGACTAGCGGGCCATCAACAGATACGCAGTATTTT
>NA|NA|TRBV7-9|TRBJ1-2
CASSLALTREDGYTF
TGTGCCAGCAGCTTAGCGCTGACCCGGGAGGATGGCTACACCTTC
>NA|NA|TRBV21-1|TRBJ2-7
CASIPGPRLAGDPYEQYF
TGTGCCAGCATCCCAGGCCCTCGACTAGCGGGAGACCCCTACGAGCAGTACTTC
>TRBD2|once|TRBV18|TRBJ2-7
CASSPRVAGVIYEQYF
TGTGCCAGCTCACCACGGGTAGCGGGAGTAATTTACGAGCAGTACTTC
>TRBD2|NA|TRBV24-1|TRBJ2-2
CATSDFGLAGGPNTGELFF
TGTGCCACCAGTGATTTTGGGCTAGCGGGAGGACCGAACACCGGGGAGCTGTTTTTT
>NA|NA|TRBV7-3|TRBJ1-1
CASSLTAGVTTEAFF
TGTGCCAGCAGCTTAACGGCGGGGGTGACCACTGAAGCTTTCTTT
>TRBD1|NA|TRBV11-2|TRBJ1-2
CASSWGRGQGMDRGYTF
TGTGCCAGCAGCTGGGGAAGGGGACAGGGGATGGATCGTGGCTACACCTTC
>TRBD1|NA|TRBV28|TRBJ1-5
CASSSGTGGLNQPQHF
TGTGCCAGCAGTTCCGGGACAGGGGGCCTCAATCAGCCCCAGCATTTT
>NA|NA|TRBV7-8|TRBJ2-5
CASSLALSIQTQYF
TGTGCCAGCAGCTTAGCGCTTAGTATACAGACCCAGTACTTC
>NA|NA|TRBV24-1|TRBJ1-1
CATSGGGRAEAFF
TGTGCCACCAGTGGGGGGGGGAGGGCTGAAGCTTTCTTT
>NA|NA|TRBV12-3/TRBV12-4|TRBJ2-1
CASSLYLSSEQFF
TGTGCCAGCAGTTTGTACTTGTCTTCGGAGCAGTTCTTC
>NA|NA|TRBV20-1|TRBJ1-4
CSASPPNRVDEKLFF
TGCAGTGCTAGTCCGCCCAACAGGGTAGACGAAAAACTGTTTTTT